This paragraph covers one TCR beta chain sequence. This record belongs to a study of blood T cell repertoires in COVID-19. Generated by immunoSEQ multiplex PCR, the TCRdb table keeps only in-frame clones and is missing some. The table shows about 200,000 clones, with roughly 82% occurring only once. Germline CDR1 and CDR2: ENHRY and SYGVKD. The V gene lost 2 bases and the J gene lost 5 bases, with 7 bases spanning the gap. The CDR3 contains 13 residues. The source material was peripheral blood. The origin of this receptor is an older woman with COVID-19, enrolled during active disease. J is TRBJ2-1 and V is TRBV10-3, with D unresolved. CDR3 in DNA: TGTGCCATCAGTGAGGACACAGACAATGAGCAGTTCTTC. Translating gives CAISEDTDNEQFF.